These T cell receptor beta chains were read from a single sample in a study of blood T cell repertoires in COVID-19. Sequencing was performed with immunoSEQ multiplex PCR; in TCRdb, only in-frame clones are kept and a portion is missing. The sample holds 200,000 to 250,000 clones; 70% to 85% are singletons and the top ten take roughly 7.6%. Sequencing input: peripheral blood. The origin of the receptors is an elderly woman with COVID-19, enrolled during active disease. The CDR3 runs from the conserved cysteine through the conserved F or W. D genes are given only for firm matches. Only part of the rows carry a size: once, few, many, or a class if the clone is expanded.

D gene: NA
clone size: NA
J gene: TRBJ1-3
V gene: TRBV7-6
CDR3 protein: CASSLAGQNTIYF
CDR3 DNA: TGTGCCAGCAGCTTAGCGGGGCAGAACACCATATATTTT

D gene: TRBD2
clone size: NA
J gene: TRBJ2-1
V gene: TRBV9
CDR3 protein: CASSSGTSGRLTYNEQFF
CDR3 DNA: TGTGCCAGCAGCTCAGGGACTAGCGGGAGGTTGACCTACAATGAGCAGTTCTTC

D gene: TRBD1
clone size: few
J gene: TRBJ1-4
V gene: TRBV7-9
CDR3 protein: CASSLSQGGREEKLFF
CDR3 DNA: TGTGCCAGCAGCTTATCACAAGGGGGCAGGGAAGAAAAACTGTTTTTT

D gene: NA
clone size: NA
J gene: TRBJ1-3
V gene: TRBV9
CDR3 protein: CASGTDYSGNTIYF
CDR3 DNA: TGTGCCAGCGGTACGGACTACTCTGGAAACACCATATATTTT

D gene: TRBD1
clone size: NA
J gene: TRBJ2-3
V gene: TRBV3-1/TRBV3-2
CDR3 protein: CASSRQGGTGGSDTQYF
CDR3 DNA: TGTGCCAGCAGCCGCCAAGGCGGGACAGGGGGTTCAGATACGCAGTATTTT

D gene: TRBD2
clone size: NA
J gene: TRBJ2-7
V gene: TRBV28
CDR3 protein: CASSPRLAVSSYEQYF
CDR3 DNA: TGTGCCAGCAGTCCAAGACTAGCGGTTAGCTCCTACGAGCAGTACTTC

D gene: NA
clone size: NA
J gene: TRBJ2-7
V gene: TRBV6-5
CDR3 protein: CASSWGRETYEQYF
CDR3 DNA: TGTGCCAGCAGTTGGGGGCGGGAGACCTACGAGCAGTACTTC

D gene: TRBD1
clone size: NA
J gene: TRBJ2-2
V gene: TRBV18
CDR3 protein: CASSPFAQGNGELFF
CDR3 DNA: TGTGCCAGCTCACCATTTGCACAGGGGAACGGGGAGCTGTTTTTT

D gene: NA
clone size: NA
J gene: TRBJ1-2
V gene: TRBV5-1
CDR3 protein: CASSLFGQQYGYTF
CDR3 DNA: TGCGCCAGCAGCTTGTTTGGACAGCAATATGGCTACACCTTC

D gene: NA
clone size: NA
J gene: TRBJ1-5
V gene: TRBV6-1
CDR3 protein: CASSEGAGPQPQHF
CDR3 DNA: TGTGCCAGCAGTGAAGGGGCGGGCCCACAGCCCCAGCATTTT

D gene: TRBD2
clone size: NA
J gene: TRBJ2-1
V gene: TRBV28
CDR3 protein: CASSLPAGGANEQFF
CDR3 DNA: TGTGCCAGCAGTTTACCGGCGGGGGGGGCCAATGAGCAGTTCTTC

D gene: TRBD1
clone size: NA
J gene: TRBJ1-5
V gene: TRBV7-6
CDR3 protein: CASSLGTGVNQPQHF
CDR3 DNA: TGTGCCAGCAGCCTGGGGACAGGGGTCAATCAGCCCCAGCATTTT

D gene: NA
clone size: NA
J gene: TRBJ2-3
V gene: TRBV6-5
CDR3 protein: CASTGSTDTQYF
CDR3 DNA: TGTGCCAGCACCGGGAGCACAGATACGCAGTATTTT

D gene: TRBD1
clone size: NA
J gene: TRBJ1-2
V gene: TRBV3-1/TRBV3-2
CDR3 protein: CASSRDRVSYGYTF
CDR3 DNA: TGTGCCAGCAGCCGCGACAGGGTTAGTTATGGCTACACCTTC

D gene: NA
clone size: NA
J gene: TRBJ1-1
V gene: TRBV12-3/TRBV12-4
CDR3 protein: CASSPRAGGRLF
CDR3 DNA: TGTGCCAGCAGCCCAAGGGCCGGGGGTCGGCTCTTT

D gene: NA
clone size: NA
J gene: TRBJ1-5
V gene: TRBV9
CDR3 protein: CASSPGAVENQPQHF
CDR3 DNA: TGTGCCAGCAGCCCAGGGGCAGTGGAGAATCAGCCCCAGCATTTT

D gene: NA
clone size: NA
J gene: TRBJ1-1
V gene: TRBV7-3
CDR3 protein: CASSLMGTKTEAFF
CDR3 DNA: TGTGCCAGCAGCTTAATGGGGACAAAGACTGAAGCTTTCTTT

D gene: TRBD1
clone size: NA
J gene: TRBJ1-1
V gene: TRBV6-2/TRBV6-3
CDR3 protein: CASSRDRVVSYDVAFF
CDR3 DNA: TGTGCCAGCAGCCGGGACAGGGTGGTTTCCTACGATGTGGCTTTCTTT

D gene: NA
clone size: NA
J gene: TRBJ1-4
V gene: TRBV6-5
CDR3 protein: CASRTRGALGEKLFF
CDR3 DNA: TGTGCCAGCAGGACCCGGGGGGCGTTGGGGGAAAAACTGTTTTTT

D gene: TRBD1
clone size: NA
J gene: TRBJ2-7
V gene: TRBV19
CDR3 protein: CASGRPGQGSYEQYF
CDR3 DNA: TGTGCCAGTGGGAGGCCGGGACAGGGCTCCTACGAGCAGTACTTC

D gene: TRBD1
clone size: NA
J gene: TRBJ1-6
V gene: TRBV19
CDR3 protein: CASRHRGSYSPLHF
CDR3 DNA: TGTGCCAGTAGGCACAGGGGATCTTATTCACCCCTCCACTTT

D gene: NA
clone size: NA
J gene: TRBJ2-7
V gene: TRBV6-5
CDR3 protein: CASKPRRVAAYEQYF
CDR3 DNA: TGTGCCAGCAAGCCCCGCCGGGTGGCAGCATACGAGCAGTACTTC